The present TCR beta chain was sequenced within a study of cytotoxic CD8 clonotypes in ibrutinib-treated CLL. Clones were sequenced by immunoSEQ multiplex PCR, and TCRdb holds only the in-frame ones, with some missing. There are about 130,000 clones in the sample; roughly 84% occur only once, and less than 4% lies in the top ten. This CDR3 is 16 amino acids long. Germline V gene sequence: CDR1 LNHDA, CDR2 SQIVND (reference sequence). J was trimmed by 9 bases and V by 2 bases; bases with no gene match: 12. The rearrangement joins TRBV19 to TRBJ2-1; 8 bases fit TRBD1. The receptor was derived from a human donor with chronic lymphocytic leukemia. Source: PBMCs, taken after 24 months of ibrutinib treatment. Here the CDR3 reads CASSILAATGVSEQFF. DNA of the CDR3: TGTGCCAGTAGTATATTAGCGGCGACAGGGGTCAGTGAGCAGTTCTTC.